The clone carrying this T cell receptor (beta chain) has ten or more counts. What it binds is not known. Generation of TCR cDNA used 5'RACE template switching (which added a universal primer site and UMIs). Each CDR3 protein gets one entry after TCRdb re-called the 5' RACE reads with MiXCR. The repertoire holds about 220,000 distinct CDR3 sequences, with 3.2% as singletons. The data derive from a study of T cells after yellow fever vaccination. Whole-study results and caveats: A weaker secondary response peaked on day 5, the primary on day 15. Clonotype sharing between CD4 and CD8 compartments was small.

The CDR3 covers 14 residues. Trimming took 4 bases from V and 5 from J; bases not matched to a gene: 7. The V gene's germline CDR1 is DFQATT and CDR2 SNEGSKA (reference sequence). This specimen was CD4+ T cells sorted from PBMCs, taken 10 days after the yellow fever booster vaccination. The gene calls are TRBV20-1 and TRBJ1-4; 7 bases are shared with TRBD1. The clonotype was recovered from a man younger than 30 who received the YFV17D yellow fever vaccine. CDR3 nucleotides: TGCAGTGCTACCACTACAGGGGCCAATGAAAAACTGTTTTTT. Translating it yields CSATTTGANEKLFF.